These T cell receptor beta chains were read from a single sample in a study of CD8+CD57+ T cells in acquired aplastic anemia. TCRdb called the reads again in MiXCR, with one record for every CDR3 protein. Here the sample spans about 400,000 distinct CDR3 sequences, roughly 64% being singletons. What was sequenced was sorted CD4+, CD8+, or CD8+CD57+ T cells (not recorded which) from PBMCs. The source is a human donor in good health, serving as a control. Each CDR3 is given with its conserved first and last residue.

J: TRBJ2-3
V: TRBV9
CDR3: CATSDSQTTDTQYF

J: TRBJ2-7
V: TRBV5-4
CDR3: CASSFQERVEQYF

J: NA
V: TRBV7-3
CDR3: CASSLVGGGAYEQFF

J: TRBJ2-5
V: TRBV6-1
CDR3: CAGSDFYGWDVETQYF

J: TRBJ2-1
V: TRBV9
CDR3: CASSRSGGTQEGHEQFF

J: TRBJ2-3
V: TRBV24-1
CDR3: CATSDVGVDPTDTQYF

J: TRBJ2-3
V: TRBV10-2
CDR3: CASSDPTSPKETQYF

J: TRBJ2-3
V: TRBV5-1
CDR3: CASTLGKTTSYF

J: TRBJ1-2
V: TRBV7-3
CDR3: CASSFDLHNAYTF

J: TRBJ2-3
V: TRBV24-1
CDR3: CATSGLGADTQYF

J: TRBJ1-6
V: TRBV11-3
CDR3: CASSPWAGTGNYNSPLHF

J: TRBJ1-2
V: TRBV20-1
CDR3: CSARDAIQGNGYTF

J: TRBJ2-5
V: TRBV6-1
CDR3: CASSEGGEETQYF

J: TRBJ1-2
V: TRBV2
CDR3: CASRDDKPGGYTF

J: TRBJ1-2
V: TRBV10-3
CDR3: CAISESHGNYGYTF

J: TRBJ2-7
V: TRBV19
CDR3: CASSINGQGGARGQYF

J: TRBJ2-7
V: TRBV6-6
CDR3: CASSLVPEGYEQYF

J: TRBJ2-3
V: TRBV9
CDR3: CASSVALAGDTDTQYF

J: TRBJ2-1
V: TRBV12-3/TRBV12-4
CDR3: CASFELALNEQFF

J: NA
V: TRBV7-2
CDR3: CASSSRGQGAREQYF

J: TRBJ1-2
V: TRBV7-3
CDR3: CASSLSRVHGYTF

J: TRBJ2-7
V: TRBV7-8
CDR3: CASSFRDRANYEQYF

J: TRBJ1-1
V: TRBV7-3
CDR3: CASSLWRRNSEAFF

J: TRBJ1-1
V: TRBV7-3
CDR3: CASSQGGGADAYF

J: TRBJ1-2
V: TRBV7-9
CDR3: CASSLDRTGGGTTF

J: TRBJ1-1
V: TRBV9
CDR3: CASSSGREAFF

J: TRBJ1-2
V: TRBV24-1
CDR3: CATSTGYPYGYTF

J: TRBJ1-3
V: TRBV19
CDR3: CASSAPDRHPGNTIYF

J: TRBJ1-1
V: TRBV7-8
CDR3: CASSPRGTGANTEAFF

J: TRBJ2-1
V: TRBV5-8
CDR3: CASSSADWGNEQFF

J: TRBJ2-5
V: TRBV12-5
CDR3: CASVTRQGETQYF

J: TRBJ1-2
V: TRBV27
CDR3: CASVPVGGALLGYTF

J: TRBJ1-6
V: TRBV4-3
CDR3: CASSPGQGANSPLHF

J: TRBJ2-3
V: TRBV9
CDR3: CASSISPVYTDTQYF

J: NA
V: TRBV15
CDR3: CATSRDAGVSSHEQYF

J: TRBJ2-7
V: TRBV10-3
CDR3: CATGSSSYEQYF

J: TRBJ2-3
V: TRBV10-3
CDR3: CAIKPQGARDTQYF

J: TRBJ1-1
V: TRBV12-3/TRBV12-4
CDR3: CASIPVEAFF

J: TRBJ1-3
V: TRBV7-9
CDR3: CASSLDPSGNTIYIYF

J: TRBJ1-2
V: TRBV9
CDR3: CASSVGAGGAGYGYTF